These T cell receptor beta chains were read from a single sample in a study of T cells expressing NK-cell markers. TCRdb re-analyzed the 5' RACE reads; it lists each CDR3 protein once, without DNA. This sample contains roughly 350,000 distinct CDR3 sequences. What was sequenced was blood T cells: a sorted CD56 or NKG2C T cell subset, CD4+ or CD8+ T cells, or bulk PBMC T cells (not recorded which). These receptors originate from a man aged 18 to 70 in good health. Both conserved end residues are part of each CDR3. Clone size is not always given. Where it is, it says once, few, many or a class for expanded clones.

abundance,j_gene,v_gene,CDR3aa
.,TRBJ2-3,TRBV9,CASSVGLAVGSDTQYF
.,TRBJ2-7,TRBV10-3,CAISEPGEKGEQYF
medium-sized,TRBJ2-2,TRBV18,CASSPLAGNTGELFF
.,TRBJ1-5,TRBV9,CASSPNNVNQPQHF
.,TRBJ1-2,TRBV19,CASSMLGYYGYTF
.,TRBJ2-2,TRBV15,CATSRVRGAVLRTGELFF
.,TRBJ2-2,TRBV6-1,CASSARPGTGELFF
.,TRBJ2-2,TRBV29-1,CSAMTGTGVSGELFF
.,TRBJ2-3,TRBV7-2,CASSPRRGGSTDTQYF
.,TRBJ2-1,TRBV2,CASNYRDRAADEQFF